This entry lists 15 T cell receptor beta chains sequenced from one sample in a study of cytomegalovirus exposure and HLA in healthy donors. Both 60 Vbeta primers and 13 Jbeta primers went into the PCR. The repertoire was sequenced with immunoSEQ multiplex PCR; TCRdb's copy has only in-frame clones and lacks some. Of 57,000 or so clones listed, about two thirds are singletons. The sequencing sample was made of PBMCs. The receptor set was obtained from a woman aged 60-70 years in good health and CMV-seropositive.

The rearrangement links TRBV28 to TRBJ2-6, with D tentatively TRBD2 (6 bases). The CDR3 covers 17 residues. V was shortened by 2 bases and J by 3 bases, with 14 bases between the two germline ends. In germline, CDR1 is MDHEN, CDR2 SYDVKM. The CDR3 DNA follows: TGTGCCAGCAGTTTAGGCTTGGGGGGTCGTGGGGCCAACGTCCTGACTTTC. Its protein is CASSLGLGGRGANVLTF.

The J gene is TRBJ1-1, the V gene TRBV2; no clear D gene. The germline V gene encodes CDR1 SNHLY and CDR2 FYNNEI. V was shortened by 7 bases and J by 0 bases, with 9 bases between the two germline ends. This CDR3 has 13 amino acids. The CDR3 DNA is TGTGCCAGCAATGCACCTATGAACACTGAAGCTTTCTTT. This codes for CASNAPMNTEAFF.

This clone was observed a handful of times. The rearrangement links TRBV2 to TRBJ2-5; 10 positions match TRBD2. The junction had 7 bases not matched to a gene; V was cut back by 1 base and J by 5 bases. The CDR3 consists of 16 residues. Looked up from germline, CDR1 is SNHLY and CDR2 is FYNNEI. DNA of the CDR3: TGTGCCAGCAGTGAAGGGAGCGGGGGGGCCAGGGAGACCCAGTACTTC. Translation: CASSEGSGGARETQYF.

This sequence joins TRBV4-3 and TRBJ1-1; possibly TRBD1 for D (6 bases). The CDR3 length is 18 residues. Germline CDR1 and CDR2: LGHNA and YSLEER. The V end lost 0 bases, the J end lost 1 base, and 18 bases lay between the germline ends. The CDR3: CASSQDLSGGLGNTEAFF. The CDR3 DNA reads TGCGCCAGCAGCCAAGATCTATCGGGGGGGCTGGGGAACACTGAAGCTTTCTTT.

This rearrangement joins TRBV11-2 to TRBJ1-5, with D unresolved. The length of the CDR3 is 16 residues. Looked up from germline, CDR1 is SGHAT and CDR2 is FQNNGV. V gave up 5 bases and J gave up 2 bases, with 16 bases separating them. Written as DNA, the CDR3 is TGTGCCAGCAGCGTAGGGTCGGGGAAGGGCAATCAGCCCCAGCATTTT. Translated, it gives CASSVGSGKGNQPQHF.

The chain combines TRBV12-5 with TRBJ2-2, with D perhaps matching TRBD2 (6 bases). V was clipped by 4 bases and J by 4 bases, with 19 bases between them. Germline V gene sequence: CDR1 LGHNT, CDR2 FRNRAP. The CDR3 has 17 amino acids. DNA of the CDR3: TGTGCTAGTGGTTCCCCATCCCGGGACGGGGGCACCGGGGAGCTGTTTTTT. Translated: CASGSPSRDGGTGELFF.

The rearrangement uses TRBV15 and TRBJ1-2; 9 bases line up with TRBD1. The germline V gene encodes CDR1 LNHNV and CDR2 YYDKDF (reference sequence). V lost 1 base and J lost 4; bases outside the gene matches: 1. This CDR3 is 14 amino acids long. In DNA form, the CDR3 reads TGTGCCACCAGCAGAGGGGGACAGGGCTATGGCTACACCTTC. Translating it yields CATSRGGQGYGYTF.

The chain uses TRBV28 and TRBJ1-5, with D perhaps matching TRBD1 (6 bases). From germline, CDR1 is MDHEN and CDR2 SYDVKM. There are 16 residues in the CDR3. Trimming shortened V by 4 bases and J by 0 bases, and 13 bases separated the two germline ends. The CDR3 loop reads CASSYIGTYSNQPQHF. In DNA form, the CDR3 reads TGTGCCAGCAGTTATATAGGGACATATAGCAATCAGCCCCAGCATTTT.

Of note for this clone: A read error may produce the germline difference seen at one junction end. The CDR3 sequence is CASSLGAPKSF. CDR3 DNA sequence: TGTGCCAGCAGCTTGGGGGCTCCAAAGTCTTTC. The chain combines TRBV5-8 with TRBJ1-2; D call uncertain. CDR1 SGHTS and CDR2 YDEGEE come from the germline V gene. This CDR3 is built from 11 residues. Variable domain in full (rest from reference TRBV5-8 and TRBJ1-2): EAGVTQSPTHLIKTRGQQATLRCSPISGHTSVYWYQQALGLGLQFLLWYDEGEERNRGNFPPRFSGRQFPNYSSELNVNALELEDSALYLCASSLGAPKSFGSGTRLTVV.

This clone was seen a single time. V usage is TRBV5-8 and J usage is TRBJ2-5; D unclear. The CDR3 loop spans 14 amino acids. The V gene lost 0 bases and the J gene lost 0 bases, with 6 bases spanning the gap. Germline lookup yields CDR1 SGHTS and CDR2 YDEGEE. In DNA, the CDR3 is TGTGCCAGCAGCTTGGAAACTCACCAAGAGACCCAGTACTTC. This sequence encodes CASSLETHQETQYF.

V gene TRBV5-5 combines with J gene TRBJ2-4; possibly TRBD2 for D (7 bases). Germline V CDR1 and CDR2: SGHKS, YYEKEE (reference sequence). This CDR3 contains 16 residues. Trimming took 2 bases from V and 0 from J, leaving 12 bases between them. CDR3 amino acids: CASSFGGGVAKNIQYF. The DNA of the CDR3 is TGTGCCAGCAGCTTCGGAGGGGGGGTAGCCAAAAACATTCAGTACTTC.

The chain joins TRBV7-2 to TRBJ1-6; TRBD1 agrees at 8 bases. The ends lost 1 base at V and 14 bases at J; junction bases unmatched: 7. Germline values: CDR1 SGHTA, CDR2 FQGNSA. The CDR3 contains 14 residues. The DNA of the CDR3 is TGTGCCAGCAGCTTAGATGGACAGGGTGGGGCCCTCCACTTT. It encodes CASSLDGQGGALHF.

The CDR3 sequence is CASSAQGAVDTQYF. The CDR3, as DNA: TGTGCCAGCAGCGCCCAGGGGGCTGTAGATACGCAGTATTTT. The rearrangement uses TRBV5-4 and TRBJ2-3, with 8 bases lining up with TRBD1. Per the germline V gene, CDR1 is SGHNT and CDR2 is YYREEE (reference sequence). J lost 5 bases, V lost 4 bases, and 6 bases had no gene match. The CDR3 is made up of 14 amino acids.

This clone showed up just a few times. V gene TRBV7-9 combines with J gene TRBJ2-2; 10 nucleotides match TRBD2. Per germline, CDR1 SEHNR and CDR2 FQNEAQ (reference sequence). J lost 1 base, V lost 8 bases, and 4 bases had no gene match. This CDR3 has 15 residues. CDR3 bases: TGTGCCAGCGGCGGGACTAGCGTGAACACCGGGGAGCTGTTTTTT. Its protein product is CASGGTSVNTGELFF.

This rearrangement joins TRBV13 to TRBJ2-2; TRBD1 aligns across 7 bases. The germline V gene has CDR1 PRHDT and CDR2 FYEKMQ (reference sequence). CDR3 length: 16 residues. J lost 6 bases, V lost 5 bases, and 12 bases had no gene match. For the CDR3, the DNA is TGTGCCAGCAGCGTTTTAGACAGGGCGGCGGCCGGGGAGCTGTTTTTT. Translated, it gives CASSVLDRAAAGELFF.